What follows is one T cell receptor beta chain and its context. Its target is unknown. Researchers made TCR beta libraries by using iRepertoire HTBI primers and running Arm-PCR on CDR3 regions. From the multiplex PCR reads, TCRdb called clonotypes with MiXCR, one entry per CDR3 protein. Of roughly 520,000 distinct CDR3 sequences in the sample, approximately 12% were seen once. The data were taken from a study of regulatory T cells in long-lasting Graves disease. With V trimmed by 4 bases and J by 1 base, 3 bases remained unmatched. Germline CDR1 LNHDA, CDR2 SQIVND (reference sequence). The CDR3 consists of 15 residues. Stated time point: newly diagnosed GD, antithyroid drugs for less than 3 months. From RNA extracted from PBMCs, the TCR library was made. Study-level findings and limits: Repertoires from persistent disease leaned toward TRBV28, TRBJ1-2 and TRBJ2-5.

The sample was also reused in another study, on T cells in Graves' hyperthyroidism and ophthalmopathy.

The sample was peripheral blood mononuclear cells (PBMCs), taken at new diagnosis, from a patient treated with antithyroid drugs. This clonotype originated in a woman aged 25 to 39 with Graves disease. V gene TRBV19 combines with J gene TRBJ1-2; 10 bases match TRBD1. The CDR3 here is CASSSGTGDNYGYTF. DNA of the CDR3: TGTGCCAGTAGTAGCGGGACAGGGGATAACTATGGCTACACCTTC.